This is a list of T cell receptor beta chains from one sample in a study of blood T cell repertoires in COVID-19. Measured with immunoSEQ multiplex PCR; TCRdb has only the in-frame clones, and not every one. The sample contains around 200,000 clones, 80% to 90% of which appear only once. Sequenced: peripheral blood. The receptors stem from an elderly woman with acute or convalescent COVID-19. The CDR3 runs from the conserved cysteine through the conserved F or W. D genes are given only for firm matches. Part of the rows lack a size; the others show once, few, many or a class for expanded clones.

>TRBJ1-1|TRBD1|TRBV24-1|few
TGTGCCACCAGTGACTCTACGACAGGGGGCTTTGATGAAGCTTTCTTT
CATSDSTTGGFDEAFF
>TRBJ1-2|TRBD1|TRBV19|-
TGTGCCAGTAGTCTCGCACAGGGGCTCTCCTATGGCTACACCTTC
CASSLAQGLSYGYTF
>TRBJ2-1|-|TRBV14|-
TGTGCCAGCAGCCAGATGGGACATCCCGCGTACAATGAGCAGTTCTTC
CASSQMGHPAYNEQFF
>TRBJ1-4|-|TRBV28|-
TGTGCCAGCAGTTTAGAGGGAACCACTAATGAAAAACTGTTTTTT
CASSLEGTTNEKLFF
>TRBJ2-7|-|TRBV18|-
TGTGCCAGCTCACCACCGGGACTTGGAGTCTACGAGCAGTACTTC
CASSPPGLGVYEQYF
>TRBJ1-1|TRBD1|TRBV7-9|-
TGTGCCAGCAGCTTGGGGGACAGGAGCGAAGCTTTCTTT
CASSLGDRSEAFF
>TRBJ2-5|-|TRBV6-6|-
TGTGCCAGCTCAAAGCCCCAAGAGACCCAGTACTTC
CASSKPQETQYF
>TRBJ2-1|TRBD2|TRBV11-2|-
TGTGCCAGCAGCACAGGCTGGACTAGCGGGAGTCTTGAGCAGTTCTTC
CASSTGWTSGSLEQFF
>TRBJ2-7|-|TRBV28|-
TGTGCCAGCAGTCGCGGGACCGCTGGTTGGCAGTACTTC
CASSRGTAGWQYF
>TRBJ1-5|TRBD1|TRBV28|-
TGTGCCAGCAGTTTACGGACAGGGTATTCTCAGCCCCAGCATTTT
CASSLRTGYSQPQHF
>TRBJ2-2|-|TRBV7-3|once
TGTGCCAGCAGCCGAAGGGACACGGCCACCGGGGAGCTGTTTTTT
CASSRRDTATGELFF
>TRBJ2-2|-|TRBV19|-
TGTGCCAGTAGCGGGACATCGCTGGGCTCCGGGGAGCTGTTTTTT
CASSGTSLGSGELFF
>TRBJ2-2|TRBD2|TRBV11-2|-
TGTGCCAGCAGCTTAGCGGGGGGAGGGGAGCTGTTTTTT
CASSLAGGGELFF
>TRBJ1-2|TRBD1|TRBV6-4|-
TGTGCCAGCTACGGACAGGCCGCTCCTGCCTGGGGCTACACCTTC
CASYGQAAPAWGYTF
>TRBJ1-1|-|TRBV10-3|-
TGTGCCATTACGAAACAGGGCTGGGACACTGAAGCTTTCTTT
CAITKQGWDTEAFF
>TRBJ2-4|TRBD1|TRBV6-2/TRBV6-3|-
TGTGCCAGCAGTTCCTACGGACAGGGTAGGGACATTCAGTACTTC
CASSSYGQGRDIQYF
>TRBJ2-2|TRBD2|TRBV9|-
TGTGCCAGCAGCGTAGGTAGCGGGGTGAACACCGGGGAGCTGTTTTTT
CASSVGSGVNTGELFF
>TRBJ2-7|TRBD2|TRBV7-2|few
TGTGCCAGCAGCTTAGTATCTAGCGGCGACTACGAGCAGTACTTC
CASSLVSSGDYEQYF
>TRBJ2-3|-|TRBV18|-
TGTGCCAGCTCACCGATAACGACGATTACCGGGACAGATACGCAGTATTTT
CASSPITTITGTDTQYF
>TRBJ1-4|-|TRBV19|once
TGTGCCAGTATGGCGGGGGTTGGTGAAAAACTGTTTTTT
CASMAGVGEKLFF
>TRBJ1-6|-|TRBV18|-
TGTGCCAGCTCACAAGAATCCGGGACAAATAATTCACCCCTCCACTTT
CASSQESGTNNSPLHF
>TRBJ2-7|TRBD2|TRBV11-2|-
TGTGCCAGCAGCTTAGACGGGAGGGCCTCCTACGAGCAGTACTTC
CASSLDGRASYEQYF
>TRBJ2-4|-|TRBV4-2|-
TGTGCCAGCAGCCAAGGGGAGAAGGTTGGCAAAAACATTCAGTACTTC
CASSQGEKVGKNIQYF
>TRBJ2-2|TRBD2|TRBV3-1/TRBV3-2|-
TGTGCCAGCAGCCAAAGATCTAGCGGCGGGGAGCTGTTTTTT
CASSQRSSGGELFF
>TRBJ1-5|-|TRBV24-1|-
TGTGCCACCAGCAGGTCGGGGAATCAGCCCCAGCATTTT
CATSRSGNQPQHF
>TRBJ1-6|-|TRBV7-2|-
TGTGCCAGCAGCTTCTATTTAACTAATTCACCCCTCCACTTT
CASSFYLTNSPLHF